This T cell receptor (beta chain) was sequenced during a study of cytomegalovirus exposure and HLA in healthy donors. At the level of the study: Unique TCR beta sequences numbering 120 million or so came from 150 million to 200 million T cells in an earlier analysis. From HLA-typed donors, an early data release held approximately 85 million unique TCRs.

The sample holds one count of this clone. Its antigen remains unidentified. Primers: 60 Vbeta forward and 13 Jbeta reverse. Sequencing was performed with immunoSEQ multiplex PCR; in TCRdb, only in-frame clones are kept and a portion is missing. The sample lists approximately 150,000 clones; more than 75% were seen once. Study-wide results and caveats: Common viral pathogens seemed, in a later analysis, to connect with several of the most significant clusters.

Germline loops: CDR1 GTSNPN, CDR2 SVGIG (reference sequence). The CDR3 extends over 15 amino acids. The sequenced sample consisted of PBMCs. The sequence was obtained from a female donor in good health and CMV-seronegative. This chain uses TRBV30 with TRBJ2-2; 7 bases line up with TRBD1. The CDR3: CAHMSGTELTGELFF. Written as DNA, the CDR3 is TGTGCACACATGTCCGGGACAGAGCTCACCGGGGAGCTGTTTTTT.